The clone carrying this T cell receptor beta chain was picked up one time. Its antigen is still unknown. The germline V gene has CDR1 SGHTS and CDR2 YDEGEE. The CDR3 contains 14 residues. V gave up 4 bases and J gave up 1 base, with 11 bases separating them. These data originate in a study of cytomegalovirus exposure and HLA in healthy donors. About the research overall: One earlier analysis, a look at around 170 million T cells, found approximately 120 million unique TCR beta sequences.

Whole-study findings and limits: DRB1 showed the most TCR associations and HLA-C the fewest in a later analysis, as rates varied by HLA locus. As confirmed in vitro, three CMV-associated chains were specific for CMV antigens. Researchers reported in a later analysis that common viral pathogens appeared linked to several top clusters.

PCR employed 60 Vbeta and 13 Jbeta primers. The protocol was immunoSEQ multiplex PCR, while the TCRdb copy is restricted to in-frame clones and leaves out a portion. This table holds about 150,000 clones, more than 80% found once. The clonotype comes from a woman in her forties in good health and CMV-seropositive. V usage is TRBV5-8 and J usage is TRBJ2-5; D is unclear. Sequencing was carried out using PBMCs. The CDR3 loop reads CASSLRHSQETQYF. The CDR3 DNA follows: TGTGCCAGCAGCCTCCGACACTCCCAAGAGACCCAGTACTTC.